The subject of this entry is one TCR beta chain. Its antigen is currently unknown. These data originate in a study of cytomegalovirus exposure and HLA in healthy donors. A multiplex PCR was run with 60 Vbeta primers and 13 Jbeta primers. Here immunoSEQ multiplex PCR was the method, and the copy in TCRdb shows in-frame clones only, minus some. Found here are 150,000 to 200,000 clones, around two thirds of them singletons; the top ten hold about 10%. Study conclusions and caveats: Confirmation was obtained in vitro that a few CMV-associated chains are specific for CMV antigens. Later on, analysis showed that most CMV-associated TCR beta chains appeared to be HLA-restricted. Association with HLA alleles at 0.05 false discovery rate was found for roughly 17,000 TCR beta sequences in a later analysis.

This sequence was found in a man in his thirties or forties in good health and CMV-seropositive. Sequencing input: PBMCs.

The CDR3 DNA reads as TGTGCCAGCAGCATTGGGACATCATATGGTGGCTACACCTTC. It specifies CASSIGTSYGGYTF. This sequence joins TRBV5-6 and TRBJ1-2; maybe TRBD1 (6 bases). The CDR3 is made up of 14 amino acids. Trimming took 4 bases from V and 7 from J, leaving 17 bases between them. The germline CDR1 and CDR2 sequences are SGHDT and YYEEEE.